One TCR beta chain is described in this entry. The antigen is unknown. Other DNA sequences in this specimen translate into the identical CDR3. The PCR used 60 Vbeta and 13 Jbeta primers. Assay: immunoSEQ multiplex PCR; the TCRdb copy retains only in-frame clones and omits some. The top ten clones hold roughly 6.9% of a sample with over 75,000 clones, roughly 80% of them seen once. This sample was taken from a study of cytomegalovirus exposure and HLA in healthy donors. Trimming cost V 1 base and J 0 bases, with 13 bases left between them. Germline V gene data show CDR1 as SGHDT and CDR2 as YYEEEE. The CDR3 runs 16 residues. Whole-study findings and limits: An analysis that was carried out later associated about 17,000 TCR beta sequences with HLA alleles at 0.05 false discovery rate.

V usage is TRBV5-6 and J usage is TRBJ1-1; D is unclear. The TCR sequence derives from a man aged 35-49 years in good health and CMV-seropositive. The sequenced sample was PBMCs. CDR3 sequence (DNA): TGTGCCAGCAGCTTGCTGTCAGAACGCTTGAACACTGAAGCTTTCTTT. It yields the protein CASSLLSERLNTEAFF.